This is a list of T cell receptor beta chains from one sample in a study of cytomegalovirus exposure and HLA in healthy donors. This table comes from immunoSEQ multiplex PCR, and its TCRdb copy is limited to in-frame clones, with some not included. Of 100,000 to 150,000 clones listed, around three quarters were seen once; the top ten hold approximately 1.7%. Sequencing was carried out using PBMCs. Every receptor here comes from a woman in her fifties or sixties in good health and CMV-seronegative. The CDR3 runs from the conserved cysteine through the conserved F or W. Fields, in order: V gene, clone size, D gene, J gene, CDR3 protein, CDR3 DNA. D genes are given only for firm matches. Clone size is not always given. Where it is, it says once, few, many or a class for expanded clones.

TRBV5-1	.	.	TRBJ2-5	CASSPQQGPGEQYF	TGCGCCAGCTCCCCACAACAGGGGCCGGGGGAGCAGTACTTC
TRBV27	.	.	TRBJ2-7	CASSNSGLVSYEQYF	TGTGCCAGCAGTAACTCGGGACTCGTCTCCTACGAGCAGTACTTC
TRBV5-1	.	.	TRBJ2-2	CASRWRDGNTGELFF	TGCGCCAGCAGGTGGAGGGACGGTAACACCGGGGAGCTGTTTTTT
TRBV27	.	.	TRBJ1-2	CASRLRQASPYGYTF	TGTGCCAGCAGATTACGACAGGCGTCGCCCTATGGCTACACCTTC
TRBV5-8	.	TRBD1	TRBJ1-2	CASSWDSGQAGNYGYTF	TGTGCCAGCAGCTGGGATTCTGGACAGGCGGGTAACTATGGCTACACCTTC
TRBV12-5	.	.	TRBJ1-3	CASGLVQGSSGNTIYF	TGTGCTAGTGGTTTGGTACAGGGATCTTCAGGAAACACCATATATTTT
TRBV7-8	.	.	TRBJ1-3	CASSFDSLKNTIYF	TGTGCCAGCAGCTTCGACAGCCTAAAAAACACCATATATTTT
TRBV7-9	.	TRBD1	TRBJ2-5	CASSLAAGGKETQYF	TGTGCCAGCAGCTTAGCGGCAGGGGGAAAAGAGACCCAGTACTTC
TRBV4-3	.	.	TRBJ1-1	CASSQDRERRTEAFF	TGCGCCAGCAGCCAAGATCGGGAGAGAAGGACTGAAGCTTTCTTT
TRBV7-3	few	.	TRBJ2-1	CASSRASRDEQFF	TGTGCCAGCAGCAGGGCGTCCAGGGATGAGCAGTTCTTC
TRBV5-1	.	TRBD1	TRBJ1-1	CASSWTGDTEAFF	TGCGCCAGCAGCTGGACAGGGGACACTGAAGCTTTCTTT
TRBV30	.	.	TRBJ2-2	CAWKSHVISLNTGELFF	TGTGCCTGGAAAAGTCATGTCATAAGCCTGAACACCGGGGAGCTGTTTTTT
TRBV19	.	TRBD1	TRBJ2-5	CASRTGQGHAQETQYF	TGTGCCAGTAGGACGGGACAGGGGCATGCCCAAGAGACCCAGTACTTC
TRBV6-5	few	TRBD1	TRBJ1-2	CASTPVGGSVYGYTF	TGTGCCAGCACCCCCGTAGGGGGCTCCGTCTATGGCTACACCTTC
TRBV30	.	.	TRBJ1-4	CAWSVGFSTNEKLFF	TGTGCCTGGAGTGTTGGCTTTTCAACTAATGAAAAACTGTTTTTT
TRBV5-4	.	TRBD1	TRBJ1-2	CASSGDSRAYGYTF	TGTGCCAGCAGCGGGGACAGCAGGGCCTATGGCTACACCTTC
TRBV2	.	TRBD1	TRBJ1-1	CASRNRGLLNTEAFF	TGTGCCAGCAGGAACAGGGGGCTTTTGAACACTGAAGCTTTCTTT
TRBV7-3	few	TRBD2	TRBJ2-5	CASSGTSGSSETQYF	TGTGCCAGCAGCGGGACTAGCGGGAGTTCCGAGACCCAGTACTTC
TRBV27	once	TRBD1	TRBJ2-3	CASRATGADTQYF	TGTGCCAGCAGGGCTACAGGGGCAGATACGCAGTATTTT
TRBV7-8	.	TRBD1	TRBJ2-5	CASTWTGDGYQETQYF	TGTGCCAGCACCTGGACAGGGGACGGGTACCAAGAGACCCAGTACTTC
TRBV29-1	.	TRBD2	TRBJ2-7	CSVISQAGAYEQYF	TGCAGCGTTATCTCGCAAGCGGGAGCCTACGAGCAGTACTTC
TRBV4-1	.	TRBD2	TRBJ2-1	CASRGGLAGEGSYNEQFF	TGCGCCAGCAGAGGAGGGCTAGCGGGAGAAGGCTCCTACAATGAGCAGTTCTTC
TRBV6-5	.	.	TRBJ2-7	CASSSSISSYEQYF	TGTGCCAGCAGTTCTAGCATCTCCTCCTACGAGCAGTACTTC
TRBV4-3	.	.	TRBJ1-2	CASSQDFGQPLDYGYTF	TGCGCCAGCAGCCAAGACTTCGGACAGCCTCTTGACTATGGCTACACCTTC
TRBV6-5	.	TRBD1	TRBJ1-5	CASSWTGGEQPQHF	TGTGCCAGCAGTTGGACAGGGGGCGAACAACCCCAGCATTTT
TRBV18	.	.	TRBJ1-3	CASSSQETGNTIYF	TGTGCCAGCTCATCACAGGAGACTGGAAACACCATATATTTT
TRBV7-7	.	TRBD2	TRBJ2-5	CASSLVGGSFETQYF	TGTGCTAGCAGCTTAGTGGGGGGGTCTTTTGAGACCCAGTACTTC
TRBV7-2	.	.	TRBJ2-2	CASTPSGLGNTGELFF	TGTGCCAGCACCCCCTCGGGACTCGGCAATACCGGGGAGCTGTTTTTT
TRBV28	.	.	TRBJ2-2	CASSSPLPDTRGLFF	TGTGCCAGCAGTTCTCCACTACCGGACACACGAGGGCTGTTTTTT
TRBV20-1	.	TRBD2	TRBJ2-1	CSARGGGEQFF	TGCAGTGCTAGAGGGGGGGGTGAGCAGTTCTTC
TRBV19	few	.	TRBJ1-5	CASSPWGGNQPQHF	TGTGCCAGTAGTCCCTGGGGGGGCAATCAGCCCCAGCATTTT
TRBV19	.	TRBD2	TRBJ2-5	CASSITQREAWTQYF	TGTGCCAGTAGTATAACCCAGCGGGAGGCTTGGACCCAGTACTTC
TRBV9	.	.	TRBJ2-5	CASSVAGVGGETQYF	TGTGCCAGCAGCGTAGCCGGGGTCGGCGGGGAGACCCAGTACTTC
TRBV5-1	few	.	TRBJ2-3	CASRVAEPRTDTQYF	TGCGCCAGCAGAGTAGCGGAGCCTCGCACAGATACGCAGTATTTT
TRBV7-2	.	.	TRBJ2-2	CASSLGATNTGELFF	TGTGCCAGCAGCTTAGGGGCTACTAACACCGGGGAGCTGTTTTTT
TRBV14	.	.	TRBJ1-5	CASSQAGQQQPQHF	TGTGCCAGCAGCCAAGCCGGACAGCAGCAGCCCCAGCATTTT
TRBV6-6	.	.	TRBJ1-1	CAARTASTEAFF	TGTGCCGCTAGGACAGCAAGCACTGAAGCTTTCTTT
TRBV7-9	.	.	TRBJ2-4	CASSPGLSKNIQYF	TGTGCCAGCAGCCCAGGGTTATCCAAAAACATTCAGTACTTC
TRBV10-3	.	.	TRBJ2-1	CAISGTTGRQQFF	TGTGCCATCAGTGGAACGACAGGCCGACAGCAGTTCTTC
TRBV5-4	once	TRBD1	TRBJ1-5	CASSRGQGDMVSNQPQHF	TGTGCCAGCAGCCGGGGACAGGGGGATATGGTTAGCAATCAGCCCCAGCATTTT
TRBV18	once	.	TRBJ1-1	CASSPTGGPSMPTEAFF	TGTGCCAGCTCACCAACCGGGGGACCCTCGATGCCCACTGAAGCTTTCTTT
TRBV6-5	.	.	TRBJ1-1	CASARPGQTDTEAFF	TGTGCCAGCGCCCGGCCAGGTCAGACGGACACTGAAGCTTTCTTT
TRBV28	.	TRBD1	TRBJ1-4	CASSGTGGPEKLFF	TGTGCCAGCAGTGGGACAGGGGGGCCCGAAAAACTGTTTTTT
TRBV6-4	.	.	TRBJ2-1	CASSRGGGNLRSSYNEQFF	TGTGCCAGCAGCCGAGGGGGAGGGAACCTGCGTAGCTCCTACAATGAGCAGTTCTTC
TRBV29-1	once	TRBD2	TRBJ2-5	CSVDPRGSQETQYF	TGCAGCGTTGATCCCCGCGGGAGCCAAGAGACCCAGTACTTC
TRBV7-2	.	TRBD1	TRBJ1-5	CASSLNRGTQPQHF	TGTGCCAGCAGCCTAAACAGGGGTACTCAGCCCCAGCATTTT
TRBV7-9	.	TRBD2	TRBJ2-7	CASSLWTSGGEYF	TGTGCCAGCAGCTTGTGGACTAGCGGCGGTGAATACTTC
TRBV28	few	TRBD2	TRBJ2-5	CASNRSGGETQYF	TGTGCCAGCAATCGTAGCGGGGGAGAGACCCAGTACTTC
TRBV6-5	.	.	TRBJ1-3	CASSSTGFSGNTIYF	TGTGCCAGCAGTTCTACAGGGTTTTCTGGAAACACCATATATTTT
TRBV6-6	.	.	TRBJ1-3	CASGQSGNTIYF	TGTGCCAGCGGACAGTCTGGAAACACCATATATTTT
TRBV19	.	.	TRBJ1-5	CASSSYGAQHF	TGTGCCAGTAGTAGCTACGGGGCCCAGCATTTT
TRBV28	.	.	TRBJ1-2	CASTIERGAGYGYTF	TGTGCCAGCACGATAGAGAGGGGAGCGGGCTATGGCTACACCTTC
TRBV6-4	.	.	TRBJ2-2	CASSSGLSNTGELFF	TGTGCCAGCTCCTCTGGACTGTCGAACACCGGGGAGCTGTTTTTT
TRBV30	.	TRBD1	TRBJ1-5	CAWTPRGDGNQPQHF	TGTGCCTGGACCCCCAGGGGGGACGGCAATCAGCCCCAGCATTTT